This entry is about one TCR beta chain. The data stem from a study of blood T cell repertoires in COVID-19. In the study overall: Donors in the United States, Italy and Spain gave samples during acute or convalescent COVID-19. T cells, B-cell-depleted T cells, or PBMCs supplied cDNA or gDNA.

TCRdb keeps only in-frame clones here, not all; method: immunoSEQ multiplex PCR. The repertoire holds 130,000 to 150,000 clones, more than 70% seen once, with 13% in the top ten. Trimming pared 6 bases from V and 2 bases from J, leaving 14 bases between. The CDR3 has 15 residues. Germline V gives CDR1 MDHEN, CDR2 SYDVKM. Input material: peripheral blood. V gene TRBV28 combines with J gene TRBJ1-5, with D tentatively TRBD1 (5 bases). The TCR was taken from a man aged 60 to 75 with active or convalescent COVID-19. CDR3 loop: CASSPIGAGNQPQHF. The DNA of the CDR3 is TGTGCCAGCAGCCCCATAGGGGCCGGCAATCAGCCCCAGCATTTT.